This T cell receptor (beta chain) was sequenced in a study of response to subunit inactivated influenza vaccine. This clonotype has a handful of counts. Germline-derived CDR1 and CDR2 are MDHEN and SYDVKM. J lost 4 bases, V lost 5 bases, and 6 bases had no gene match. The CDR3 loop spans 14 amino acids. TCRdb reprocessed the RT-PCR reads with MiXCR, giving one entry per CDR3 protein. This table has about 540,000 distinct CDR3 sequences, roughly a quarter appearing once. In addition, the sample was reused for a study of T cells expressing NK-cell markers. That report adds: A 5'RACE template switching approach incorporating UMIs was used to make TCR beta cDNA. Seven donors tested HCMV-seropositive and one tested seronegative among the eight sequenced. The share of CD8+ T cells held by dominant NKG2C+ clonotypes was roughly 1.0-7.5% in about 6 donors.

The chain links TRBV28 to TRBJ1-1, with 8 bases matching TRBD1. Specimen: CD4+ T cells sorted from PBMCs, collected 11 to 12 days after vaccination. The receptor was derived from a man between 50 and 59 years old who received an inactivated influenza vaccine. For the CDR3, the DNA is TGTGCCAGCAGTCAGAGACAGGGGATCACTGAAGCTTTCTTT. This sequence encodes CASSQRQGITEAFF.